Detailed here is one T cell receptor beta chain. Its specificity is unknown. The data were obtained in a study of neurological immune-mediated disorders. Healthy control samples came from blood bank volunteers in Maryland, USA. The sorted libraries took some 920,000 CD4+ or CD8+ T cells. cDNA was made by 5'RACE with 10-nucleotide random UMIs. TCRdb analysed the 5' RACE reads with MiXCR anew, one entry per CDR3 protein. Of about 22,000 distinct CDR3 sequences in the sample, about 6.2% were seen once. Study-level results: None of the CDR3 amino acid sequences in expanded clones turned up in more than one subject, which points to private repertoires in all groups.

Trimming took 7 bases from V and 2 from J; bases not matched to a gene: 7. The CDR3 is made up of 14 amino acids. Germline CDR1 is ENHRY and CDR2 is SYGVKD. V usage is TRBV10-3 and J usage is TRBJ1-1, with TRBD1 identical over 7 bases. The sequencing input was CD8+ T cells from blood. The sequence was obtained from a man aged 18-30 years in good health. This CDR3 is CAIKEGQINTEAFF. For the CDR3, the DNA is TGTGCCATCAAGGAGGGACAGATAAACACTGAAGCTTTCTTT.